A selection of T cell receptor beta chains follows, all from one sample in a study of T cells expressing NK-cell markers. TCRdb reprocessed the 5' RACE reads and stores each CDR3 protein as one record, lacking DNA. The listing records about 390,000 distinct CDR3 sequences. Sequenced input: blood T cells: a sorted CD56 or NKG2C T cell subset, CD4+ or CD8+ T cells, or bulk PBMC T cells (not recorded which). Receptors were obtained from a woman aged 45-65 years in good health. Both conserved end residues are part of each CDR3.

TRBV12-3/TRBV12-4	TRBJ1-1	CASSSGRGGTNTEAFF
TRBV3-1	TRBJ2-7	CASSQRRETYEQYF
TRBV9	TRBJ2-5	CASSPSSVQETQYF
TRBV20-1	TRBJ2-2	CSARDLGGTGFHTGELFF
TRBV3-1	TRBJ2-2	CASSQGLPANTGELFF
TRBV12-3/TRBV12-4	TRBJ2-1	CASSFRTPTYNEQFF
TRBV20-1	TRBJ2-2	CSARDTSSATGELFF
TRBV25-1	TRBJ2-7	CASSEGGMTYEQYF
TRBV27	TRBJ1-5	CASSSAQGTGQPQHF
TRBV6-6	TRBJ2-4	CASGDRENIQYF
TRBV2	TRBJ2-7	CASTEGPREQYF
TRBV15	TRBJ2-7	CATSKSREVGEQYF
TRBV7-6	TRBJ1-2	CASSLGPGSGYTF
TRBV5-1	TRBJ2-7	CASSSRPSGSLYEQYF
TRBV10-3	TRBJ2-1	CAISEPRTSGRLGRYNEQFF
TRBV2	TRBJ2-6	CASSLTGVPGANVLTF
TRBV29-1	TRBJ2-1	CSVGQAGGNEQFF
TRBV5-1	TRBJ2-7	CASSPQLRSYEQYF
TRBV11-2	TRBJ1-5	CASSLFVGSNQPQHF
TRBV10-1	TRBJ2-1	CASSQTGIRSYNEQFF
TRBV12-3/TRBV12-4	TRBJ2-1	CASTWGRASYNEQFF
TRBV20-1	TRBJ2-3	CSAIHLTSGALRDTQYF
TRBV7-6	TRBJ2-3	CASSLQRELVATDTQYF
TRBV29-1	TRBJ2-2	CSVQPGTGGTGELFF
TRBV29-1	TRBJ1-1	CSVQAGGVTEAFF
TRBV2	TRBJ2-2	CASREGQIIGELFF
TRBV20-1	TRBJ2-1	CSATMYQGYNEQFF
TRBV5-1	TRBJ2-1	CASSRKLAGVNEQFF
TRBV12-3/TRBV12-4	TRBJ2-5	CASSLAPAPGETQYF
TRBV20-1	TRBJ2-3	CSAQDLTSTDTQYF
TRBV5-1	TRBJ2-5	CASSQDSVEETQYF
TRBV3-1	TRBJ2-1	CASSLGTGALEQFF
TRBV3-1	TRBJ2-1	CASSQDPSLAGGEQFF
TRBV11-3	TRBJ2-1	CASSLAASHNEQFF
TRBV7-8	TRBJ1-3	CASSSLFTDPGNTIYF